Listed below are T cell receptor beta chains from one sample, sequenced in a study of blood T cell repertoires in COVID-19. The repertoire was sequenced with immunoSEQ multiplex PCR; TCRdb's copy has only in-frame clones and lacks some. Of about 400,000 clones detected, about 87% appear once; the ten largest clones hold roughly 1.9%. Input material: PBMCs or T cells enriched from blood (not recorded which). The receptor source for this set is a middle-aged man in a cohort exposed to, infected with or recovered from COVID-19 (not recorded which). Both conserved end residues are part of each CDR3. Rows may omit the clone size; those that give it use once, few, many or a size class.

cdr3_aa j_call v_call cdr3_length clone_size
CASGLVQVATGYGYTF TRBJ1-2 TRBV12-5 16 .
CASIQGPMNTEAFF TRBJ1-1 TRBV19 14 .
CASSATGGAGYGYTF TRBJ1-2 TRBV5-1 15 .
CAWSADWSNQPQHF TRBJ1-5 TRBV30 14 .
CASGPPWAGTYEQYF TRBJ2-7 TRBV6-5 15 .
CASSLNGRENIQYF TRBJ2-4 TRBV11-2 14 .
CASSQDRSTSYPHQPQHF TRBJ1-5 TRBV4-1 18 .
CASSRNSGRAYEQYF TRBJ2-7 TRBV6-5 15 .
CASSVRGTPTTEAFF TRBJ1-1 TRBV9 15 .
CASSQTGVDSPLHF TRBJ1-6 TRBV7-3 14 .
CSVGAGVIGSNQPQHF TRBJ1-5 TRBV29-1 16 few
CASSEAQGWNQPQHF TRBJ1-5 TRBV6-1 15 .
CASGLGQGANEQFF TRBJ2-1 TRBV12-5 14 .
CASRKQGQGGYTF TRBJ1-2 TRBV3-1/TRBV3-2 13 .
CASSLELSAGGLYEQYF TRBJ2-7 TRBV7-2 17 .
CAIRDSGRAYNEQFF TRBJ2-1 TRBV10-3 15 .
CAISKQSGDLITEAFF TRBJ1-1 TRBV10-3 16 .
CAISGGVRGQSPLHF TRBJ1-6 TRBV10-3 15 .
CAGLRQGSTDTQYF TRBJ2-3 TRBV30 14 .
CASSLTSGGTYEQYF TRBJ2-7 TRBV7-9 15 .
CASSFRVFREKLFF TRBJ1-4 TRBV28 14 .
CAWRLIGRENIQYF TRBJ2-4 TRBV30 14 once
CASSESGRGRREQYF TRBJ2-7 TRBV10-1 15 .
CASSRSGRSTDTQYF TRBJ2-3 TRBV5-4 15 .
CASSDMGAGTDTQYF TRBJ2-3 TRBV6-4 15 .
CASSQTKTPGYTDTQYF TRBJ2-3 TRBV27 17 .
CASSPLPGTANTEAFF TRBJ1-1 TRBV27 16 .
CASSLARDRYNEQFF TRBJ2-1 TRBV7-7 15 once
CATSRTSQNTGELFF TRBJ2-2 TRBV15 15 .
CASSTRVGGATEAFF TRBJ1-1 TRBV19 15 .
CASSYLTTQSHRGNEKLFF TRBJ1-4 TRBV2 19 .
CASSGQGRDYGYTF TRBJ1-2 TRBV5-4 14 .
CASSYSTGENTQYF TRBJ2-3 TRBV9 14 .
CASSLEDSPSSGYTF TRBJ1-2 TRBV7-6 15 .
CASSLGGRQTNEKLFF TRBJ1-4 TRBV28 16 .
CASSCGTSGNTDTQYF TRBJ2-3 TRBV12-1 16 .
CASSQEGLAYEQYF TRBJ2-7 TRBV4-2 14 .
CASSEGLAGVVDTQYF TRBJ2-3 TRBV5-1 16 .
CASSRDQTNEKLFF TRBJ1-4 TRBV10-2 14 .
CASSPQGKVGYNEQFF TRBJ2-1 TRBV7-2 16 .
CASNPRMSGGANVLTF TRBJ2-6 TRBV27 16 .
CASSQGQGYANEKLFF TRBJ1-4 TRBV5-4 16 once
CASNPGLGAYNEQFF TRBJ2-1 TRBV19 15 .
CASSVLGGNTIYF TRBJ1-3 TRBV9 13 .
CASRVGTDNYGYTF TRBJ1-2 TRBV28 14 .
CASSLLPIAPTGFPNEQYF TRBJ2-7 TRBV7-8 19 .
CASTIEARNTEAFF TRBJ1-1 TRBV2 14 once
CASSQELTSGSSGELFF TRBJ2-2 TRBV3-1/TRBV3-2 17 .
CASKGAGPKVDEQYF TRBJ2-7 TRBV6-6 15 .
CASSSRMTDTQYF TRBJ2-3 TRBV6-2/TRBV6-3 13 .
CATSVGQGVNGYTF TRBJ1-2 TRBV24-1 14 .
CASSRRQGSYYEQYF TRBJ2-7 TRBV28 15 once
CASSLHRDSPLHF TRBJ1-6 TRBV7-3 13 .
CASSQGDYGYTF TRBJ1-2 TRBV3-1/TRBV3-2 12 .
CASSRRSDEQFF TRBJ2-1 TRBV13 12 .
CASSLEGGSNQPQHF TRBJ1-5 TRBV4-1 15 once
CASSLGTLSYNEQFF TRBJ2-1 TRBV5-1 15 .
CATSEGRGRSTEAFF TRBJ1-1 TRBV24-1 15 .